The following is a T cell receptor beta chain sequence with its context. Its antigen remains unknown. This record belongs to a study of blood T cells in healthy people across ages. Study as a whole: For every two T cells, template switching captured about one barcoded beta molecule. Regarding the study as a whole: It was not possible, with unsorted PBMCs, to conclusively compare naive and antigen-experienced cells.

Primers used in a second PCR of about 7 to 12 cycles were a sample-barcoded 5' primer and a J-beta primer mix. TCRdb recomputed calls from the 5' RACE reads with MiXCR, one row per CDR3 protein. The sample records 730,000 or so distinct CDR3 sequences, roughly 47% being singletons. The CDR3 is 12 residues long. CDR1 and CDR2 (germline): LGHDT, YNNKEL (reference sequence). The receptor comes from a woman in her sixties or seventies in good health. The sample comprised blood. The chain joins TRBV3-1 to TRBJ2-4; D unresolved. The DNA end lines up better with TRBJ2-7; the J call may be wrong. The CDR3 sequence is CASSQRWNEQYF. The CDR3 nucleotides are TGTGCCAGCAGCCAACGGTGGAACGAGCAGTACTTC.